This T cell receptor (beta chain) was documented in a study of cytomegalovirus exposure and HLA in healthy donors. General study findings and limits: Researchers catalogued 164 TCR beta chains as cytomegalovirus-associated.

The PCR made use of 60 Vbeta and 13 Jbeta primers. Assay: immunoSEQ multiplex PCR; the TCRdb copy retains only in-frame clones and omits some. The sample carries about 62,000 clones, about 82% recorded once. Germline loops: CDR1 SGHTA, CDR2 FQGNSA. The CDR3 is 15 residues long. V was pared by 6 bases and J by 3 bases, with 5 bases of the junction left unmatched. Comment on this clone: The target antigen is unknown.

The genes are TRBV7-2 and TRBJ1-5; 10 bases agree with TRBD1. Input material: PBMCs. The source of this sequence is a woman in her twenties or thirties in good health and CMV-seronegative. The CDR3 protein is CASSRDRGNNQPQHF. CDR3 bases: TGTGCCAGCAGTCGGGACAGGGGCAACAATCAGCCCCAGCATTTT.